Detailed here is one T cell receptor beta chain. These data are taken from a study of blood T cell repertoires in COVID-19. In the original analysis: Reference gene primer amplification in the assay estimated nucleated cell counts. Assay used: immunoSEQ multiplex PCR; TCRdb lists only in-frame clones, some missing. Clonal size and the V and J genes are those of that table, whereas D and trimming came from the DNA. The sample includes 180,000 or so clones, around 89% of them seen just once. Germline CDR1 and CDR2: SGHNT and YYREEE (reference sequence). Trimming removed 7 bases from V and 10 bases from J, with 8 bases in between. The CDR3 loop spans 9 amino acids.

The sequenced sample was PBMCs or T cells enriched from blood (not recorded which). The receptor was isolated from a woman aged 18-29 years who had recovered from COVID-19. The chain joins TRBV5-4 to TRBJ1-1, with D unclear. The CDR3 sequence: CASEEGAFF. CDR3 sequence (DNA): TGTGCCAGCGAAGAGGGAGCTTTCTTT.